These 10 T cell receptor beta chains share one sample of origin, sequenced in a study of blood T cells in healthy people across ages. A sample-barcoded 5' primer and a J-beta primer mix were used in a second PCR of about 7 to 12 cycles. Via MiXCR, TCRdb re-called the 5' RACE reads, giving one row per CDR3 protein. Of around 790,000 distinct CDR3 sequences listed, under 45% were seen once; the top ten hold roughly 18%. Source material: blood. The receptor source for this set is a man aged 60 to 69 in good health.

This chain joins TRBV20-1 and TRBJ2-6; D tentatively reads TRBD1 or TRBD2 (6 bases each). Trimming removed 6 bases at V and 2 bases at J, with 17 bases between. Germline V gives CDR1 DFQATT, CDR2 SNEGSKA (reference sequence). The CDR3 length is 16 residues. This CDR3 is CSAGNPGEAGANVLTF. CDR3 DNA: TGCAGTGCCGGAAATCCAGGGGAGGCTGGGGCCAACGTCCTGACTTTC.

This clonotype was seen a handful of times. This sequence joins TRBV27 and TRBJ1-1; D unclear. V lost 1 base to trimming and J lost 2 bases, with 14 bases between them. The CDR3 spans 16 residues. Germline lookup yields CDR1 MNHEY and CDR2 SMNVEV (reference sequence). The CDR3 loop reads CASSLYPDFSNTEAFF. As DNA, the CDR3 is TGTGCCAGCAGTTTATACCCGGACTTCTCAAACACTGAAGCTTTCTTT.

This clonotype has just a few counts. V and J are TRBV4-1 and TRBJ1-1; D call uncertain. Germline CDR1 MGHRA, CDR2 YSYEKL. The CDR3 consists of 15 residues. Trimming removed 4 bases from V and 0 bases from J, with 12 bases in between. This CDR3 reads CASSPAVGVNTEAFF. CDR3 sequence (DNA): TGCGCCAGCAGCCCGGCCGTCGGGGTGAACACTGAAGCTTTCTTT.

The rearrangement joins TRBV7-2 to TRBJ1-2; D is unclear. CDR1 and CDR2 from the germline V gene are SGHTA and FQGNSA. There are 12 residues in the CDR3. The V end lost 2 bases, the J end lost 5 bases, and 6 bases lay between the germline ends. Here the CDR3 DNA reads TGTGCCAGCAGCTTAACGTGGTATGGCTACACCTTC. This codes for CASSLTWYGYTF.

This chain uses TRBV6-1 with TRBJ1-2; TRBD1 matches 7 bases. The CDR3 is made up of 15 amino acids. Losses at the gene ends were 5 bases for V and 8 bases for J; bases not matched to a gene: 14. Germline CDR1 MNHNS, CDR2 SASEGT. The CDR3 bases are TGTGCCAGCAGTATCGGGACAGCCCCAACGGGAGGCTACACCTTC. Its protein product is CASSIGTAPTGGYTF.

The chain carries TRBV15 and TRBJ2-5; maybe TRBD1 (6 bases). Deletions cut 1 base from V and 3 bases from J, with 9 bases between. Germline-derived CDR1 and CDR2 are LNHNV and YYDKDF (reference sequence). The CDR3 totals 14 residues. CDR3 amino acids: CATSRGDRKETQYF. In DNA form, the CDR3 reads TGTGCCACCAGCAGAGGTGACAGGAAAGAGACCCAGTACTTC.

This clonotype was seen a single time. CDR3 sequence reads: CAWRGSGTQYF. CDR3 DNA sequence: TGTGCCTGGAGGGGTAGTGGGACCCAGTACTTC. The chain is built from TRBV30 and TRBJ2-5; no definite D call. Germline V gene lookup returns CDR1 GTSNPN and CDR2 SVGIG (reference sequence). This CDR3 contains 11 residues. Trimming left V 3 bases short and J 7 bases short, with 9 bases between.

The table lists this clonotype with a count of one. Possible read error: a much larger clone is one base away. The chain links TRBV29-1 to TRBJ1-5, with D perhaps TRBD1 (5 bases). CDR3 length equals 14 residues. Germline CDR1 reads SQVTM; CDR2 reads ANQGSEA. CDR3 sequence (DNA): TGCAGCGTTGGATCTGGGGGTAGCAATCAGCCCCTGCATTTT. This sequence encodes CSVGSGGSNQPLHF.

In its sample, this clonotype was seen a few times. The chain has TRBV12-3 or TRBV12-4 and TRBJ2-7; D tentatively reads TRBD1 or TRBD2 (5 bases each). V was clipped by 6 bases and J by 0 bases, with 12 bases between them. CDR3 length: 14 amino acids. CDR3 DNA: TGTGCCAGCAGGAACCGGGACGACTCCTACGAGCAGTACTTC. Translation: CASRNRDDSYEQYF.

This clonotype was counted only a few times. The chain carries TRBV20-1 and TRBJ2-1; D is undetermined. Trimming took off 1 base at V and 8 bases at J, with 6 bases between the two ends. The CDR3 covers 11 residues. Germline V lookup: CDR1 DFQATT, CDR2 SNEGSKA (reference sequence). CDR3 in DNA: TGCAGTGCTAGAGTCGTTGATGAGCAGTTCTTC. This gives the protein CSARVVDEQFF.